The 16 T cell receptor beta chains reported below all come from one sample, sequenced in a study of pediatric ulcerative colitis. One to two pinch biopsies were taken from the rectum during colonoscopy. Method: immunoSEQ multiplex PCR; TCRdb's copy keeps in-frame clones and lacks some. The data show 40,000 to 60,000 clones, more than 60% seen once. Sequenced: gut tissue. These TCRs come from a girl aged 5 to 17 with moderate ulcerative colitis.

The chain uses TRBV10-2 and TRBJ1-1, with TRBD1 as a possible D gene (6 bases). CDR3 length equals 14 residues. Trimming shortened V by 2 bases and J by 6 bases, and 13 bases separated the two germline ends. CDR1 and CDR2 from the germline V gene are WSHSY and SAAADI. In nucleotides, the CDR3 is TGCGCCAGCAGTGAGCTCGGGGGGGCCGCTGAAGCTTTCTTT. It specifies CASSELGGAAEAFF.

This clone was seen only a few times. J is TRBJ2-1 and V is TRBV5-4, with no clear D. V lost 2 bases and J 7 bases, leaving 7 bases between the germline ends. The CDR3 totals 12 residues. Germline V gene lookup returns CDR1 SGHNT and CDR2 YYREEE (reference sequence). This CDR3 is CASSFVTNEQFF. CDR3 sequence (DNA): TGTGCCAGCAGCTTCGTGACTAATGAGCAGTTCTTC.

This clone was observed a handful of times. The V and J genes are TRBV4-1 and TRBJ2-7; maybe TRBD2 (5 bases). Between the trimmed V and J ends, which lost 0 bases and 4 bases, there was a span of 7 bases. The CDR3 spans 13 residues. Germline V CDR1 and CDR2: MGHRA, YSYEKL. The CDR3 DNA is TGCGCCAGCAGCCAAGATAGAGGGTACGAGCAGTACTTC. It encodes CASSQDRGYEQYF.

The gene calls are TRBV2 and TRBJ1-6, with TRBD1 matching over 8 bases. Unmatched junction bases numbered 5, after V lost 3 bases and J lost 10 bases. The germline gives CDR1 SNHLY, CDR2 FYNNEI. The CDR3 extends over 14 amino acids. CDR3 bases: TGTGCCAGCAGTGAGGACAGGGCGCGGTCACCCCTCCACTTT. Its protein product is CASSEDRARSPLHF.

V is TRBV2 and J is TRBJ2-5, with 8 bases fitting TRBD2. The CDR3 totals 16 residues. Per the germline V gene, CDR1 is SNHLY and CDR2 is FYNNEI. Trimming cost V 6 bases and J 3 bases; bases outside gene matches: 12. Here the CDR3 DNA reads TGTGCCAGCAGCCAGCACGGGGGGGGCGGGGAAGAGACCCAGTACTTC. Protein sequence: CASSQHGGGGEETQYF.

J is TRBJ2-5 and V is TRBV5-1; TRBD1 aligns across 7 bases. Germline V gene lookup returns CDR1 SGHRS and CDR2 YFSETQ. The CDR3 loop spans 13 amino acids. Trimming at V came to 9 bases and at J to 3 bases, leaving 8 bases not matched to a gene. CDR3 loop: CANHWTGKETQYF. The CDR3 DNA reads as TGCGCCAACCATTGGACAGGAAAAGAGACCCAGTACTTC.

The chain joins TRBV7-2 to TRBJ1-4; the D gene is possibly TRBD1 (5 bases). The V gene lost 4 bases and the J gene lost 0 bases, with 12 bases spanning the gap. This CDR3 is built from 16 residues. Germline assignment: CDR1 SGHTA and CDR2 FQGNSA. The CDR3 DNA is TGTGCCAGCAGCTCCGGACACCTCGCAACTAATGAAAAACTGTTTTTT. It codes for CASSSGHLATNEKLFF.

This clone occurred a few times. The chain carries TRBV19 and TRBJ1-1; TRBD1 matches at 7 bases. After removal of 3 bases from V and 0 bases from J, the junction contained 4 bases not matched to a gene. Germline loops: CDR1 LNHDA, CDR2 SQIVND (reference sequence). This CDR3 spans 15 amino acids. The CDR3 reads CASSMGQILNTEAFF. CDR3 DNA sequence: TGTGCCAGTAGTATGGGACAGATCTTGAACACTGAAGCTTTCTTT.

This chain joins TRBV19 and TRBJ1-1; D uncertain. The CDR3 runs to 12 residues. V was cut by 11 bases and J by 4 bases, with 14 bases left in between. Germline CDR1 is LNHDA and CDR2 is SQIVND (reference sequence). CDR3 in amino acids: CACSLLGTEAFF. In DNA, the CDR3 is TGTGCCTGCAGCCTCCTCGGCACTGAAGCTTTCTTT.

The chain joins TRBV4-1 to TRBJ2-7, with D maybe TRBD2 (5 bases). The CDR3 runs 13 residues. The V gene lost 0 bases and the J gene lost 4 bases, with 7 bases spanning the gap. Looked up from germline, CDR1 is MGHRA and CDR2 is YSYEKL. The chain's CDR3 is CASSQERVYEQYF. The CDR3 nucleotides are TGCGCCAGCAGCCAAGAGCGGGTTTACGAGCAGTACTTC.

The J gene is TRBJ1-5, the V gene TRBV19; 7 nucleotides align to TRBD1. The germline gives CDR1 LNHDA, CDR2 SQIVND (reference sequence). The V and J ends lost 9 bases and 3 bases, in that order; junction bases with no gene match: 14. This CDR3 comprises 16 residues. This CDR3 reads CASSAPRTGNNQPQHF. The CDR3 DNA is TGTGCCAGCTCTGCTCCCCGGACAGGAAACAATCAGCCCCAGCATTTT.

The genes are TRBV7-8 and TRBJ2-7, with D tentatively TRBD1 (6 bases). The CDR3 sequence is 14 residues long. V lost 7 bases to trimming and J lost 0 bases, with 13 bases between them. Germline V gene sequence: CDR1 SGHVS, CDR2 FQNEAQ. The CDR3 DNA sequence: TGTGCCAGCATCCCCGGACAGAGCTCCTACGAGCAGTACTTC. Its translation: CASIPGQSSYEQYF.

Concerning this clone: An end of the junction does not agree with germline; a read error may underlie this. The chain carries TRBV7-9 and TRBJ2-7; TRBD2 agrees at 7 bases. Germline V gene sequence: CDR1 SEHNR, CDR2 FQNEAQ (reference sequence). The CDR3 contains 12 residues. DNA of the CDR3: TGTGCCAGCAGCTTAGCGCGGGAGCACCTACAATTC. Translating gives CASSLAREHLQF.

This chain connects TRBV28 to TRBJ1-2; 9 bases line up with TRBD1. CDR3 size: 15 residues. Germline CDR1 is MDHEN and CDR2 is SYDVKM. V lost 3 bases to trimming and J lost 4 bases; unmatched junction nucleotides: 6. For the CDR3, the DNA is TGTGCCAGCAGTTTTTTTACAGGGGGCCTCTATGGCTACACCTTC. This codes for CASSFFTGGLYGYTF.

The CDR3 DNA sequence: TGCGCCAGCAGCCCGCCGACTTCAGGGGGGAGCAATCAGCCCCAGCATTTT. Amino acids: CASSPPTSGGSNQPQHF. The chain couples TRBV5-1 to TRBJ1-5; 7 nucleotides align to TRBD1. V was pared by 4 bases and J by 1 base, with 11 bases of the junction left unmatched. This CDR3 region has 17 residues. Germline V gene lookup returns CDR1 SGHRS and CDR2 YFSETQ. The full variable domain, rest sourced from reference TRBV5-1 and TRBJ1-5, is KAGVTQTPRYLIKTRGQQVTLSCSPISGHRSVSWYQQTPGQGLQFLFEYFSETQRNKGNFPGRFSGRQFSNSRSEMNVSTLELGDSALYLCASSPPTSGGSNQPQHFGDGTRLSIL.

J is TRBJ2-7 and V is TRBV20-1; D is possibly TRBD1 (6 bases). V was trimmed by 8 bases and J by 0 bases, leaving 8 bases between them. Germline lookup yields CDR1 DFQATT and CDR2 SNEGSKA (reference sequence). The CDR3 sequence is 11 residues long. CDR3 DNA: TGCAGTTACAGGGCCTCCTACGAGCAGTACTTC. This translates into CSYRASYEQYF.